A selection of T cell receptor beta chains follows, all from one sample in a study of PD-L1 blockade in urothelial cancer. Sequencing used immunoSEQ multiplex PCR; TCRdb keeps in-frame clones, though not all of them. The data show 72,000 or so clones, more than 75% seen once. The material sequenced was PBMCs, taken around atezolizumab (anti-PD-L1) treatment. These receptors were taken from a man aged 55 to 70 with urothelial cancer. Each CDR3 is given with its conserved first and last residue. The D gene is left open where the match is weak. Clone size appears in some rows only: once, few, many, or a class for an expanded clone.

CDR3nt: TGTGCCTGGAGTGGGCAGCGGGGGTTGAAAAACATTCAGTACTTC; CDR3aa: CAWSGQRGLKNIQYF; v_gene: TRBV30; j_gene: TRBJ2-4; abundance: -; d_gene: TRBD2
CDR3nt: TGTGCCAGCAGCTTCCGGGACACCCGCACAGATACGCAGTATTTT; CDR3aa: CASSFRDTRTDTQYF; v_gene: TRBV7-8; j_gene: TRBJ2-3; abundance: -; d_gene: -
CDR3nt: TGTGCCAGCAGCCTCGACCGACCGGGACATAACTCGGGTGAGCAGTTCTTC; CDR3aa: CASSLDRPGHNSGEQFF; v_gene: TRBV7-2; j_gene: TRBJ2-1; abundance: -; d_gene: -
CDR3nt: TGTGCCAGCAGTCAAGGAGGTGGCTACACCTTC; CDR3aa: CASSQGGGYTF; v_gene: TRBV6-6; j_gene: TRBJ1-2; abundance: -; d_gene: -
CDR3nt: TGTGCCACCAGCAGAGGATTACTAGACGAGCAGTACTTC; CDR3aa: CATSRGLLDEQYF; v_gene: TRBV15; j_gene: TRBJ2-7; abundance: -; d_gene: -
CDR3nt: TGCGCCAGCAGCCGCACTACTAGCGGGGGTTACAATTTAACCCAGTACTTC; CDR3aa: CASSRTTSGGYNLTQYF; v_gene: TRBV4-1; j_gene: TRBJ2-5; abundance: -; d_gene: TRBD2
CDR3nt: TGTGCCAGCAGCTTAGCCGGAGAGACCCAGTACTTC; CDR3aa: CASSLAGETQYF; v_gene: TRBV7-6; j_gene: TRBJ2-5; abundance: -; d_gene: -
CDR3nt: TGTGCCAGCAGTGGACAGGGTATCAGCAATCAGCCCCAGCATTTT; CDR3aa: CASSGQGISNQPQHF; v_gene: TRBV6-1; j_gene: TRBJ1-5; abundance: once; d_gene: TRBD1
CDR3nt: TGTGCCAGCTCACCGGGGAGCTCCTATAATTCACCCCTCCACTTT; CDR3aa: CASSPGSSYNSPLHF; v_gene: TRBV18; j_gene: TRBJ1-6; abundance: -; d_gene: -
CDR3nt: TGTGCTAGCAGCGTCGCCAGGGGGCAGGGAGAGACCCAGTACTTC; CDR3aa: CASSVARGQGETQYF; v_gene: TRBV7-7; j_gene: TRBJ2-5; abundance: -; d_gene: TRBD1
CDR3nt: TGTGCCAGCAGTGAAGCACTGGAGGGCAATCAGCCCCAGCATTTT; CDR3aa: CASSEALEGNQPQHF; v_gene: TRBV2; j_gene: TRBJ1-5; abundance: -; d_gene: -
CDR3nt: TGCGCCAGCAGTGGGACAGGCCGCGGCACTGAAGCTTTCTTT; CDR3aa: CASSGTGRGTEAFF; v_gene: TRBV10-1; j_gene: TRBJ1-1; abundance: -; d_gene: TRBD1
CDR3nt: TGTGCCAGCTCACCGGATCCATTACCAACAGGGGTCCTGACTTTC; CDR3aa: CASSPDPLPTGVLTF; v_gene: TRBV18; j_gene: TRBJ2-6; abundance: -; d_gene: -
CDR3nt: TGTGCCAGCAGCCAAGGGGGGCAGGGAGTTGCGAGAACTAATGAAAAACTGTTTTTT; CDR3aa: CASSQGGQGVARTNEKLFF; v_gene: TRBV14; j_gene: TRBJ1-4; abundance: -; d_gene: -
CDR3nt: TGTGCCAGCAGAGCCCCAAAGCCCTCTGGAAACACCATATATTTT; CDR3aa: CASRAPKPSGNTIYF; v_gene: TRBV6-5; j_gene: TRBJ1-3; abundance: -; d_gene: -
CDR3nt: TGTGCCACCAGCAGAGCGTGGCCAGAACAAGAGACCCAGTACTTC; CDR3aa: CATSRAWPEQETQYF; v_gene: TRBV15; j_gene: TRBJ2-5; abundance: -; d_gene: -
CDR3nt: TGTGCCAGCAGCTTTATAAGACAGGGCCTTTCGTACAATGAAAAACTGTTTTTT; CDR3aa: CASSFIRQGLSYNEKLFF; v_gene: TRBV5-5; j_gene: TRBJ1-4; abundance: -; d_gene: TRBD1
CDR3nt: TGTGCCAGCAGACAGGGGGTTGGAAACACCATATATTTT; CDR3aa: CASRQGVGNTIYF; v_gene: TRBV6-1; j_gene: TRBJ1-3; abundance: -; d_gene: TRBD1
CDR3nt: TGTGCCAGCAGTCGCAACGCGGCGGACATTCAGTACTTC; CDR3aa: CASSRNAADIQYF; v_gene: TRBV6-1; j_gene: TRBJ2-4; abundance: -; d_gene: -
CDR3nt: TGTGCCAGCAGCGTAGGGCGACAGGGGCCCCAGGAAAAACTGTTTTTT; CDR3aa: CASSVGRQGPQEKLFF; v_gene: TRBV9; j_gene: TRBJ1-4; abundance: -; d_gene: TRBD1
CDR3nt: TGTGCCAGTAGTATCGACACTAACTATGGCTACACCTTC; CDR3aa: CASSIDTNYGYTF; v_gene: TRBV19; j_gene: TRBJ1-2; abundance: -; d_gene: -
CDR3nt: TGCGCCAGCAGCTTGGTCGATGGGGGGTACACCTTC; CDR3aa: CASSLVDGGYTF; v_gene: TRBV5-1; j_gene: TRBJ1-2; abundance: -; d_gene: -
CDR3nt: TGTGCCAGCTCACCATTTGGTAATCTAGCCACATTGGCCAATTCACCCCTCCACTTT; CDR3aa: CASSPFGNLATLANSPLHF; v_gene: TRBV18; j_gene: TRBJ1-6; abundance: once; d_gene: -
CDR3nt: TGTGCCAGCAGGGCCAGCTCCTACAATGAGCAGTTCTTC; CDR3aa: CASRASSYNEQFF; v_gene: TRBV7-3; j_gene: TRBJ2-1; abundance: -; d_gene: -
CDR3nt: TGCGCCAGCAGCCTCACCCCGGGGGAAAGGACCTATAATTCACCCCTCCACTTT; CDR3aa: CASSLTPGERTYNSPLHF; v_gene: TRBV5-1; j_gene: TRBJ1-6; abundance: once; d_gene: -
CDR3nt: TGTGCCAGCTCACCAATGACAGGAGGAACGCAGTATTTT; CDR3aa: CASSPMTGGTQYF; v_gene: TRBV18; j_gene: TRBJ2-3; abundance: -; d_gene: -
CDR3nt: TGTGCCAGCAGCTTACAGGGAATCGTAAATGAAAAACTGTTTTTT; CDR3aa: CASSLQGIVNEKLFF; v_gene: TRBV7-9; j_gene: TRBJ1-4; abundance: -; d_gene: -
CDR3nt: TGTGCCAGCAGTGAAGGGAGGCTAGCGGGGGGGCGAGAGACCCAGTACTTC; CDR3aa: CASSEGRLAGGRETQYF; v_gene: TRBV2; j_gene: TRBJ2-5; abundance: -; d_gene: TRBD2
CDR3nt: TGTGCCAGCAGCAGGGGGGACGGTAATTCACCCCTCCACTTT; CDR3aa: CASSRGDGNSPLHF; v_gene: TRBV6-1; j_gene: TRBJ1-6; abundance: -; d_gene: TRBD1
CDR3nt: TGTGCCAGCAGCGTAGCAGGGGGAACTGAAGCTTTCTTT; CDR3aa: CASSVAGGTEAFF; v_gene: TRBV5-4; j_gene: TRBJ1-1; abundance: -; d_gene: TRBD1
CDR3nt: TGTGCCAGCAGCTTAGAGGGGGGATATGGCTACACCTTC; CDR3aa: CASSLEGGYGYTF; v_gene: TRBV11-3; j_gene: TRBJ1-2; abundance: -; d_gene: -
CDR3nt: TGTGCCAGTAGTGCGGGCTCAAGCGGGGGAAACACTGAAGCTTTCTTT; CDR3aa: CASSAGSSGGNTEAFF; v_gene: TRBV19; j_gene: TRBJ1-1; abundance: -; d_gene: -
CDR3nt: TGCGCCAGCAGCAGCTCAGGGGGCGGTGAAGAGACCCAGTACTTC; CDR3aa: CASSSSGGGEETQYF; v_gene: TRBV5-1; j_gene: TRBJ2-5; abundance: once; d_gene: TRBD1
CDR3nt: TGTGCCACCAGCAGAGGCCCGGGATACTATGGCTACACCTTC; CDR3aa: CATSRGPGYYGYTF; v_gene: TRBV15; j_gene: TRBJ1-2; abundance: -; d_gene: -
CDR3nt: TGCAGCGCCCACGGACAGGGGCGCTACGAGCAGTACTTC; CDR3aa: CSAHGQGRYEQYF; v_gene: TRBV29-1; j_gene: TRBJ2-7; abundance: -; d_gene: TRBD1
CDR3nt: TGTGCCAGCAGCCAAGCCCCCGTGTCGGGGATCAATGAGCAGTTCTTC; CDR3aa: CASSQAPVSGINEQFF; v_gene: TRBV4-2; j_gene: TRBJ2-1; abundance: -; d_gene: -